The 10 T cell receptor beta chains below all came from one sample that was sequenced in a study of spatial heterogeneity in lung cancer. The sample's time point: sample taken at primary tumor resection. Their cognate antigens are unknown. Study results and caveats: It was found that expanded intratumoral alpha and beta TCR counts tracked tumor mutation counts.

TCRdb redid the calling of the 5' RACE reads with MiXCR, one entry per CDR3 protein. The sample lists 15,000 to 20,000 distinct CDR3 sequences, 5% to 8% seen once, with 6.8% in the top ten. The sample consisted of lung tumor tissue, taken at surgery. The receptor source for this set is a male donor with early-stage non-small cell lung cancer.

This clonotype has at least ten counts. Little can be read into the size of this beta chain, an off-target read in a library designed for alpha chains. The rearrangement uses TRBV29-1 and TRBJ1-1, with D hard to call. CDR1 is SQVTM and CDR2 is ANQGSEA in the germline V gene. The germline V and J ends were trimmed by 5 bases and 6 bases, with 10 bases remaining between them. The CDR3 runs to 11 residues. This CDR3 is CSVRPGAEAFF. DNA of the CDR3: TGCAGCGTTCGTCCCGGGGCTGAAGCTTTCTTT.

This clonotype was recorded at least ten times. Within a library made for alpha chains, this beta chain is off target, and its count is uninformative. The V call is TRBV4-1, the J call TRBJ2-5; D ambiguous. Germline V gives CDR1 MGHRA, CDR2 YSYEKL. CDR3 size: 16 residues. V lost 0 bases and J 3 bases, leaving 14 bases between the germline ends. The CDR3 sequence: CASSQDKDPEKETQYF. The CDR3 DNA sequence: TGCGCCAGCAGCCAAGATAAGGATCCGGAAAAAGAGACCCAGTACTTC.

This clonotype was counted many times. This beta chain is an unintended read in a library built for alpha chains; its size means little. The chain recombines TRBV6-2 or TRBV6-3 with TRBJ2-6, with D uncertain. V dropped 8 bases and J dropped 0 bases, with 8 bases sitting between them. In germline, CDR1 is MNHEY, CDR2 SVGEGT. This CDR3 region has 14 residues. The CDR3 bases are TGTGCCAGCGGGCCCGTCTCTGGGGCCAACGTCCTGACTTTC. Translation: CASGPVSGANVLTF.

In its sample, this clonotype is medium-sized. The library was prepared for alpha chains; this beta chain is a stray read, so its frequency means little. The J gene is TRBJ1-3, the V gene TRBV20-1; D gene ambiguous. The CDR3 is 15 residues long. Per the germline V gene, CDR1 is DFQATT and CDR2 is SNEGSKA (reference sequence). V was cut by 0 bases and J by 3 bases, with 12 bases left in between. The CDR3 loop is CSARDPGKYGNTIYF. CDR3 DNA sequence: TGCAGTGCTAGAGATCCAGGAAAGTATGGAAACACCATATATTTT.

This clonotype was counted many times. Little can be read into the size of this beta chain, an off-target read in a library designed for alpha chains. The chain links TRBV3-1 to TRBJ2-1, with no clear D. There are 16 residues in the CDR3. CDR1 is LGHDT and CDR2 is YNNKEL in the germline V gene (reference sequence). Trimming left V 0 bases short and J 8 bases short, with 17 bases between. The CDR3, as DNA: TGTGCCAGCAGCCAAGATCTCGGAATTCGTAGCCATGAGCAGTTCTTC. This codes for CASSQDLGIRSHEQFF.

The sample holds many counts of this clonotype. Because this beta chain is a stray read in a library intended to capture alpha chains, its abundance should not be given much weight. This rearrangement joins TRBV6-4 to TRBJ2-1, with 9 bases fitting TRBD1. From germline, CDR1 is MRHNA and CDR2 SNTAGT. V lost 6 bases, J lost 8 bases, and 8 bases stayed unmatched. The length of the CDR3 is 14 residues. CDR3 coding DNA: TGTGCCAGCAGCGGAGACAGGGGGGTCCATGAGCAGTTCTTC. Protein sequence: CASSGDRGVHEQFF.

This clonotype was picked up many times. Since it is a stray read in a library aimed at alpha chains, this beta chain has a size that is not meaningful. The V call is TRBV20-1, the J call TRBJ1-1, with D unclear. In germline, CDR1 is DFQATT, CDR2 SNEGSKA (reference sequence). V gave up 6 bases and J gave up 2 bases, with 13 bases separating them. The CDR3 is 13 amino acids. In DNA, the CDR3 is TGCAGTGCCACGCCAAACAGCAACACTGAAGCTTTCTTT. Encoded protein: CSATPNSNTEAFF.

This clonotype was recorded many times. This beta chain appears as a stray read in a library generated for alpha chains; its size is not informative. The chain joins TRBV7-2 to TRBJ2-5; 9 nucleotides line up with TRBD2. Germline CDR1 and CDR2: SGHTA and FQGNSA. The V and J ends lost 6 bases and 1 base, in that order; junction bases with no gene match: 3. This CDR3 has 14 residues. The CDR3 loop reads CASRERGAQETQYF. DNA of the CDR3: TGTGCCAGCAGAGAGCGGGGGGCCCAAGAGACCCAGTACTTC.

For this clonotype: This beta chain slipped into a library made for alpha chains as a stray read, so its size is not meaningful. CDR3: CASSLLSVGDTEAFF. Here the CDR3 DNA reads TGTGCCAGCAGCTTACTCAGCGTGGGGGATACTGAAGCTTTCTTT. This chain uses TRBV5-4 with TRBJ1-1; a possible D gene is TRBD1 (5 bases). V shed 2 bases and J shed 5 bases, with 16 bases lying between them. The CDR3 runs to 15 residues. Looked up from germline, CDR1 is SGHNT and CDR2 is YYREEE (reference sequence). The whole variable domain, filled in from reference TRBV5-4 and TRBJ1-1, reads ETGVTQSPTHLIKTRGQQVTLRCSSQSGHNTVSWYQQALGQGPQFIFQYYREEENGRGNFPPRFSGLQFPNYSSELNVNALELDDSALYLCASSLLSVGDTEAFFGQGTRLTVV.

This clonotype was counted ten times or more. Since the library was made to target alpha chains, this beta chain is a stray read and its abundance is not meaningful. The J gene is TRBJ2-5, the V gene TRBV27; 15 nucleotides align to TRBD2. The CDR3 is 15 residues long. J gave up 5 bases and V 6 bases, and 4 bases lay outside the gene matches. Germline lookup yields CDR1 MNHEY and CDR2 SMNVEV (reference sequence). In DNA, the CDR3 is TGTGCCAGCAGAGGACTAGCGGGGGGGGAGGAGACCCAGTACTTC. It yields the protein CASRGLAGGEETQYF.